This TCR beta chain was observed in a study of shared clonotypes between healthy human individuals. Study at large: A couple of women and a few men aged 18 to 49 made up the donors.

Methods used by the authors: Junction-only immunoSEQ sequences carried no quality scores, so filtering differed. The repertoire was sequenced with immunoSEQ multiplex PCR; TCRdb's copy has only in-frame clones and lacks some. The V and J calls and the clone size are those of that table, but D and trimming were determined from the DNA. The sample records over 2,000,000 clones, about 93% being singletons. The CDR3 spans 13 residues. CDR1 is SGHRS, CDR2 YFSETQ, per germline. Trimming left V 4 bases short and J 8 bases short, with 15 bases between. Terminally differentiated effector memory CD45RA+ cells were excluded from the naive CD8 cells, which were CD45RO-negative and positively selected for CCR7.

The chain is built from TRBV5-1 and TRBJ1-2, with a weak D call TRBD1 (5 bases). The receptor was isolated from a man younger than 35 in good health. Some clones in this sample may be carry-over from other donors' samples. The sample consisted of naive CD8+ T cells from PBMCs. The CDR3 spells CASSGMGPGGYTF. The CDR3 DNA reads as TGCGCCAGCAGCGGGATGGGCCCAGGGGGCTACACCTTC.